These T cell receptor beta chains were read from a single sample in a study of T cell responses to AZD1222 COVID-19 vaccine. Some clones are missing from TCRdb's copy, which holds only in-frame ones; the method was immunoSEQ multiplex PCR. Here the sample spans some 190,000 clones, just over 90% being singletons. The sample here was peripheral blood, taken 28 days after the second AZD1222 dose. These receptors all stem from an adult who received the AZD1222 COVID-19 vaccine. The CDR3 runs from the conserved cysteine through the conserved F or W. D genes are given only for firm matches. Rows give clone size only sometimes, using once, few, many, or a class for an expanded clone.

v_gene: TRBV5-1; j_gene: TRBJ2-3; abundance: -; d_gene: TRBD2; CDR3aa: CASSLAPSGASTDTQYF; CDR3nt: TGCGCCAGCAGCTTGGCCCCTAGCGGGGCTAGCACAGATACGCAGTATTTT
v_gene: TRBV7-9; j_gene: TRBJ1-2; abundance: -; d_gene: -; CDR3aa: CASSLLASYYGYTF; CDR3nt: TGTGCCAGCAGCTTACTGGCCAGTTACTATGGCTACACCTTC
v_gene: TRBV27; j_gene: TRBJ1-4; abundance: -; d_gene: -; CDR3aa: CASSSYSATNEKLFF; CDR3nt: TGTGCCAGCAGTTCCTACTCGGCAACTAATGAAAAACTGTTTTTT
v_gene: TRBV29-1; j_gene: TRBJ1-4; abundance: -; d_gene: -; CDR3aa: CSAARGAKANEKLFF; CDR3nt: TGCAGCGCTGCTCGGGGGGCGAAGGCTAATGAAAAACTGTTTTTT
v_gene: TRBV7-3; j_gene: TRBJ2-1; abundance: -; d_gene: -; CDR3aa: CASSFLRGGSYNEQFF; CDR3nt: TGTGCCAGCAGCTTCCTTAGGGGGGGATCATACAATGAGCAGTTCTTC
v_gene: TRBV7-3; j_gene: TRBJ2-5; abundance: -; d_gene: TRBD2; CDR3aa: CASSLSLAGGQETQYF; CDR3nt: TGTGCCAGCAGCTTATCCCTAGCGGGGGGGCAAGAGACCCAGTACTTC
v_gene: TRBV5-1; j_gene: TRBJ2-2; abundance: once; d_gene: -; CDR3aa: CASSLESGASTGELFF; CDR3nt: TGCGCCAGCAGCTTGGAATCCGGGGCGTCCACCGGGGAGCTGTTTTTT
v_gene: TRBV3-1/TRBV3-2; j_gene: TRBJ1-3; abundance: -; d_gene: TRBD1; CDR3aa: CASSLQGLANTIYF; CDR3nt: TGTGCCAGCAGCTTACAGGGGCTGGCGAACACCATATATTTT
v_gene: TRBV15; j_gene: TRBJ2-7; abundance: -; d_gene: TRBD1; CDR3aa: CATSPDRATSEQYF; CDR3nt: TGTGCCACCAGCCCGGACAGGGCTACCTCCGAGCAGTACTTC
v_gene: TRBV6-1; j_gene: TRBJ2-7; abundance: -; d_gene: -; CDR3aa: CASSEGIHGSYEQYF; CDR3nt: TGTGCCAGCAGTGAAGGTATCCACGGATCCTACGAGCAGTACTTC
v_gene: TRBV6-2/TRBV6-3; j_gene: TRBJ1-1; abundance: -; d_gene: -; CDR3aa: CASSKTTEAFF; CDR3nt: TGTGCCAGCAGCAAGACAACTGAAGCTTTCTTT
v_gene: TRBV24-1; j_gene: TRBJ1-2; abundance: -; d_gene: -; CDR3aa: CATSQMGDGEGHGYTF; CDR3nt: TGTGCCACCAGCCAAATGGGGGACGGGGAGGGTCATGGCTACACCTTC
v_gene: TRBV7-2; j_gene: TRBJ1-3; abundance: -; d_gene: -; CDR3aa: CASSLARQSSGNTIYF; CDR3nt: TGTGCCAGCAGCTTAGCGCGACAGTCCTCTGGAAACACCATATATTTT
v_gene: TRBV20-1; j_gene: TRBJ2-1; abundance: -; d_gene: TRBD2; CDR3aa: CSAIEGTSGKKQFF; CDR3nt: TGCAGTGCTATTGAGGGGACTAGCGGGAAGAAACAGTTCTTC
v_gene: TRBV5-6; j_gene: TRBJ1-2; abundance: few; d_gene: TRBD1; CDR3aa: CASSLVTGSYGYTF; CDR3nt: TGTGCCAGCAGCTTGGTGACAGGGTCCTATGGCTACACCTTC
v_gene: TRBV5-6; j_gene: TRBJ1-5; abundance: -; d_gene: -; CDR3aa: CASSWIRPQHF; CDR3nt: TGTGCCAGCAGCTGGATTCGGCCCCAGCATTTT
v_gene: TRBV5-5; j_gene: TRBJ2-6; abundance: -; d_gene: TRBD2; CDR3aa: CASSLGSLAGSGANVLTF; CDR3nt: TGTGCCAGCAGCTTGGGGTCACTAGCGGGTTCAGGGGCCAACGTCCTGACTTTC
v_gene: TRBV5-6; j_gene: TRBJ1-1; abundance: -; d_gene: -; CDR3aa: CASSTRDFREAFF; CDR3nt: TGTGCCAGCAGCACGCGGGACTTTAGGGAGGCTTTCTTT
v_gene: TRBV6-2/TRBV6-3; j_gene: TRBJ2-1; abundance: -; d_gene: TRBD2; CDR3aa: CASSRASGINEQFF; CDR3nt: TGTGCCAGCAGTCGGGCTAGCGGGATCAATGAGCAGTTCTTC
v_gene: TRBV6-5; j_gene: TRBJ1-2; abundance: -; d_gene: -; CDR3aa: CASSSPSGTDYGYTF; CDR3nt: TGTGCCAGCAGTTCCCCCTCCGGGACGGATTATGGCTACACCTTC
v_gene: TRBV7-9; j_gene: TRBJ1-1; abundance: -; d_gene: TRBD1; CDR3aa: CASSFPDRARGRNTEAFF; CDR3nt: TGTGCCAGCAGCTTCCCGGACAGGGCCCGGGGTCGGAACACTGAAGCTTTCTTT
v_gene: TRBV5-6; j_gene: TRBJ1-1; abundance: -; d_gene: TRBD1; CDR3aa: CASSHDFISGGTEAFF; CDR3nt: TGTGCCAGCAGCCACGATTTCATCTCAGGGGGCACTGAAGCTTTCTTT
v_gene: TRBV19; j_gene: TRBJ2-7; abundance: -; d_gene: -; CDR3aa: CASSRSGTGYEQYF; CDR3nt: TGTGCCAGTAGTCGGAGCGGCACCGGATACGAGCAGTACTTC
v_gene: TRBV29-1; j_gene: TRBJ2-7; abundance: -; d_gene: -; CDR3aa: CSVEGRVGEQYF; CDR3nt: TGCAGCGTTGAAGGGAGGGTAGGGGAGCAGTACTTC
v_gene: TRBV15; j_gene: TRBJ2-7; abundance: -; d_gene: TRBD1; CDR3aa: CATNKDRGAYEQYF; CDR3nt: TGTGCCACCAACAAGGACAGGGGAGCCTACGAGCAGTACTTC
v_gene: TRBV4-1; j_gene: TRBJ2-1; abundance: -; d_gene: TRBD1; CDR3aa: CASSRTGWREQFF; CDR3nt: TGCGCCAGCAGCCGGACAGGGTGGCGGGAGCAGTTCTTC
v_gene: TRBV9; j_gene: TRBJ1-2; abundance: -; d_gene: -; CDR3aa: CASRRTAKGPANYGYTF; CDR3nt: TGTGCCAGCAGAAGGACAGCCAAGGGTCCCGCTAACTATGGCTACACCTTC
v_gene: TRBV5-4; j_gene: TRBJ2-7; abundance: -; d_gene: -; CDR3aa: CASSLELAPSYEQYF; CDR3nt: TGTGCCAGCAGCTTGGAGCTAGCCCCCTCCTACGAGCAGTACTTC
v_gene: TRBV24-1; j_gene: TRBJ2-2; abundance: -; d_gene: -; CDR3aa: CATSARGTGELFF; CDR3nt: TGTGCCACCAGTGCCCGGGGTACCGGGGAGCTGTTTTTT
v_gene: TRBV29-1; j_gene: TRBJ2-5; abundance: -; d_gene: TRBD1; CDR3aa: CSVGTGVGETQYF; CDR3nt: TGCAGCGTGGGAACAGGGGTTGGAGAGACCCAGTACTTC
v_gene: TRBV27; j_gene: TRBJ2-1; abundance: -; d_gene: TRBD2; CDR3aa: CASSLKGTGLGPSSYNEQFF; CDR3nt: TGTGCCAGCAGTTTAAAAGGTACGGGACTAGGTCCTAGCTCCTACAATGAGCAGTTCTTC
v_gene: TRBV6-1; j_gene: TRBJ1-5; abundance: -; d_gene: -; CDR3aa: CASSESYADSNQPQHF; CDR3nt: TGTGCCAGCAGTGAATCCTATGCGGATAGCAATCAGCCCCAGCATTTT
v_gene: TRBV12-5; j_gene: TRBJ2-7; abundance: -; d_gene: TRBD1; CDR3aa: CASGYLGGPYEQYF; CDR3nt: TGTGCTAGTGGGTACTTAGGGGGCCCCTACGAGCAGTACTTC
v_gene: TRBV5-6; j_gene: TRBJ1-2; abundance: -; d_gene: -; CDR3aa: CASSLGQNYGYTF; CDR3nt: TGTGCCAGCAGCCTAGGACAGAACTATGGCTACACCTTC
v_gene: TRBV18; j_gene: TRBJ1-2; abundance: -; d_gene: -; CDR3aa: CASSQTHTDYGYTF; CDR3nt: TGTGCCAGCTCCCAAACTCACACCGACTATGGCTACACCTTC